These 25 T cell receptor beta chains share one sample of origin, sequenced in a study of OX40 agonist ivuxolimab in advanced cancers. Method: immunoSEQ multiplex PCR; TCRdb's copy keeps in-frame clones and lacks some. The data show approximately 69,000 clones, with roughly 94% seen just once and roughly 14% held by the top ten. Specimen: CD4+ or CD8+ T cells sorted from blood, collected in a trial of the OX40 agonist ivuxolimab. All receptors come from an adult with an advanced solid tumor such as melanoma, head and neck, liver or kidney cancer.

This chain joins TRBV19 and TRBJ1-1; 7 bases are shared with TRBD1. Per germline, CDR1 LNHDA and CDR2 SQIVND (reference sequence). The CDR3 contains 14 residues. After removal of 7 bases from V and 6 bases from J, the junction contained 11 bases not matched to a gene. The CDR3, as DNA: TGTGCCAGTATCCCCCCAGGGGGAAGGGCTGAAGCTTTCTTT. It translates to CASIPPGGRAEAFF.

Written as DNA, the CDR3 is TGTGCCAGCAGTTACACGGGACAGGGCACCTACGAGCAGTACTTC. This sequence encodes CASSYTGQGTYEQYF. The chain is built from TRBV6-5 and TRBJ2-7; 9 nucleotides agree with TRBD1. CDR1 is MNHEY, CDR2 SVGAGI, per germline. The length of the CDR3 is 15 residues. Trimming cost V 2 bases and J 2 bases; bases outside gene matches: 4.

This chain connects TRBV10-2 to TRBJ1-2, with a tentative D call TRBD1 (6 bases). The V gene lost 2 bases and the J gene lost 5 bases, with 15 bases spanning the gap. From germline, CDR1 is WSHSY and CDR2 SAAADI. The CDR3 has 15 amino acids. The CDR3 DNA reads TGCGCCAGCAGTGAGGGAAGTGGGGGCTTTTATGGCTACACCTTC. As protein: CASSEGSGGFYGYTF.

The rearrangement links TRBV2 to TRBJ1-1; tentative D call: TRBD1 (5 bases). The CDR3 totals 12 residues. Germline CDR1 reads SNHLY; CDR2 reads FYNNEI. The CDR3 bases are TGTGTCATCCAGGGTACGGGCACTGAAGCTTTCTTT. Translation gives CVIQGTGTEAFF.

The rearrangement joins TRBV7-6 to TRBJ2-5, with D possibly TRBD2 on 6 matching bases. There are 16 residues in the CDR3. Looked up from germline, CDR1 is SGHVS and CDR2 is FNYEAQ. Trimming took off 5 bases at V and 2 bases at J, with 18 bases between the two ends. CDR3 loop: CASSPRLGTEQETQYF. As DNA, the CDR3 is TGTGCCAGCAGCCCACGTCTGGGGACTGAGCAAGAGACCCAGTACTTC.

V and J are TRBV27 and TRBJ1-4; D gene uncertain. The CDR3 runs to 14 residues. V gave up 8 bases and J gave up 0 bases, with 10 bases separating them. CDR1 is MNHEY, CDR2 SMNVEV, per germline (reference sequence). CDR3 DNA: TGTGCCAGCCGCTTGTATGCAACTAATGAAAAACTGTTTTTT. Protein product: CASRLYATNEKLFF.

CDR3 in DNA: TGTGCCAGCAGTTTATGGGGACCTCAAGAGACCCAGTACTTC. Residues: CASSLWGPQETQYF. This rearrangement joins TRBV27 to TRBJ2-5; D may match TRBD1 or TRBD2 (5 bases each). Germline assignment: CDR1 MNHEY and CDR2 SMNVEV (reference sequence). Deletions cut 1 base from V and 2 bases from J, with 8 bases between. CDR3 length: 14 amino acids.

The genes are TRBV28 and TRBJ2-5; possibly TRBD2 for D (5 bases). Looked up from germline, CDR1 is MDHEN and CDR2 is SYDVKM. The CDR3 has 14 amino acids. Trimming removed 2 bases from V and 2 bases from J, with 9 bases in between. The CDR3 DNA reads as TGTGCCAGCAGTTTACGAGCGGCTCAAGAGACCCAGTACTTC. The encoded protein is CASSLRAAQETQYF.

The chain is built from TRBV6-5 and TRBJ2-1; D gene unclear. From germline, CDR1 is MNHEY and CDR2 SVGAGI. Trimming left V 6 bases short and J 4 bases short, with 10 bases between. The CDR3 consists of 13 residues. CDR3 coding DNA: TGTGCCAGCAGCAAACAGAATTACAATGAGCAGTTCTTC. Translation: CASSKQNYNEQFF.

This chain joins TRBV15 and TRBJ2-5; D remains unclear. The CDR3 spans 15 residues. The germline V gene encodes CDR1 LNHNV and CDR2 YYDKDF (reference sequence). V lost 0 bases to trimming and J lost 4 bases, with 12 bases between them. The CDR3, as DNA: TGTGCCACCAGCAGAGATCGGGCTAGTTTAGAGACCCAGTACTTC. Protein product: CATSRDRASLETQYF. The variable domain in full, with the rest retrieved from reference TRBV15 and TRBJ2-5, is DAMVIQNPRYQVTQFGKPVTLSCSQTLNHNVMYWYQQKSSQAPKLLFHYYDKDFNNEADTPDNFQSRRPNTSFCFLDIRSPGLGDTAMYLCATSRDRASLETQYFGPGTRLLVL.

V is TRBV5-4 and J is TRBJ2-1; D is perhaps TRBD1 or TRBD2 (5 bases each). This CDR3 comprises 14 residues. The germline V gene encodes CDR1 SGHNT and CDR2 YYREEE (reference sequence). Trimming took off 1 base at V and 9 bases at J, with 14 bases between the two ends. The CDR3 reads CASSLLGQAGEQFF. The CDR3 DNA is TGTGCCAGCAGCTTGCTGGGGCAGGCGGGTGAGCAGTTCTTC.

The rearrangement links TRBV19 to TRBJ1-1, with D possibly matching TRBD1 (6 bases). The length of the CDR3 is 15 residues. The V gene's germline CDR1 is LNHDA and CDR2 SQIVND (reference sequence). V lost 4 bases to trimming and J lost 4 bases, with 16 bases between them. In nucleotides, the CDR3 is TGTGCCAGTAGTACCCCGGGACCGGGGGCCACTGAAGCTTTCTTT. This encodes CASSTPGPGATEAFF.

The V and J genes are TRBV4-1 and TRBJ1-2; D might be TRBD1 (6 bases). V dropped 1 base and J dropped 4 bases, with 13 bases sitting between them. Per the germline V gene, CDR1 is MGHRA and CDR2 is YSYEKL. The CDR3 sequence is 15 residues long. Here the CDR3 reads CASSQVLQGFYGYTF. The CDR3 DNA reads TGCGCCAGCAGCCAAGTACTACAGGGATTCTATGGCTACACCTTC.

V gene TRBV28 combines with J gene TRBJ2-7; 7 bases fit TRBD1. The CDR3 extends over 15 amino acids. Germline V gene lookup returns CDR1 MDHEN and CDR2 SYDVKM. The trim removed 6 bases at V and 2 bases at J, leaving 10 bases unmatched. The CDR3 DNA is TGTGCCAGCAGGTGGGAACAGGGGTCTCCCTACGAGCAGTACTTC. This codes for CASRWEQGSPYEQYF.

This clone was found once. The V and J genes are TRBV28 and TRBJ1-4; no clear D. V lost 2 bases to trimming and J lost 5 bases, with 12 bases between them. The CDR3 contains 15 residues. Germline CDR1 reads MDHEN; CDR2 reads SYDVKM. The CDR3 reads CASSLRPVGNEKLFF. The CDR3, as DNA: TGTGCCAGCAGTTTAAGGCCAGTGGGAAATGAAAAACTGTTTTTT.

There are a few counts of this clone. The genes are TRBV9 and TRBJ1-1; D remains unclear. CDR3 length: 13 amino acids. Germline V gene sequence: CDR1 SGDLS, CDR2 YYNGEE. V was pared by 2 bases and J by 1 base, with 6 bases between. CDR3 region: CASSVSANTEAFF. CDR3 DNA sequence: TGTGCCAGCAGCGTGTCCGCGAACACTGAAGCTTTCTTT.

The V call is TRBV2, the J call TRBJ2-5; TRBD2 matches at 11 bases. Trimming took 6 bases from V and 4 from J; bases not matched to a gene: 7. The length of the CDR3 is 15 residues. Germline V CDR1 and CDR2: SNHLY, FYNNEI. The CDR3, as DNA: TGTGCCAGCAGAACTAGCGGGGGACTTAGAGAGACCCAGTACTTC. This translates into CASRTSGGLRETQYF. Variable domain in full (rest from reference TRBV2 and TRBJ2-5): EPEVTQTPSHQVTQMGQEVILRCVPISNHLYFYWYRQILGQKVEFLVSFYNNEISEKSEIFDDQFSVERPDGSNFTLKIRSTKLEDSAMYFCASRTSGGLRETQYFGPGTRLLVL.

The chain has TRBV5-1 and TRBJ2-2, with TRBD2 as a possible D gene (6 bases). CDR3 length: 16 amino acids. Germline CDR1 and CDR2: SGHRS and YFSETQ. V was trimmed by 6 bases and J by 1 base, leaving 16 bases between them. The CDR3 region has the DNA TGCGCCAGCACCAATTGGGAGGAAGTGAACACCGGGGAGCTGTTTTTT. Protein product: CASTNWEEVNTGELFF.

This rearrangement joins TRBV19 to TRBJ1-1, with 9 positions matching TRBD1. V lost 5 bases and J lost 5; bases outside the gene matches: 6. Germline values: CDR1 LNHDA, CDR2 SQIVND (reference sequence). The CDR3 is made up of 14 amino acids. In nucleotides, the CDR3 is TGTGCCAGTAGTGCGTGGACAGGGGTAACTGAAGCTTTCTTT. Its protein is CASSAWTGVTEAFF. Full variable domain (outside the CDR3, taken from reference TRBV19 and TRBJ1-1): DGGITQSPKYLFRKEGQNVTLSCEQNLNHDAMYWYRQDPGQGLRLIYYSQIVNDFQKGDIAEGYSVSREKKESFPLTVTSAQKNPTAFYLCASSAWTGVTEAFFGQGTRLTVV.

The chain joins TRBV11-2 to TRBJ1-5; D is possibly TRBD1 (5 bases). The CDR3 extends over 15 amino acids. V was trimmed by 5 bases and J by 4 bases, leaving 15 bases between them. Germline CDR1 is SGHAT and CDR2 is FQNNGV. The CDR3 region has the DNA TGTGCCAGCAGCCTGGTAGCAGGGACTAATCAGCCCCAGCATTTT. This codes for CASSLVAGTNQPQHF.

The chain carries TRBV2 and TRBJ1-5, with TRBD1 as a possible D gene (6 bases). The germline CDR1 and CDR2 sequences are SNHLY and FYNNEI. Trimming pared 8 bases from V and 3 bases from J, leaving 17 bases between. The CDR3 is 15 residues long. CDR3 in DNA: TGTGCCAGCCGACGTGGACAGAATTTCAATCAGCCCCAGCATTTT. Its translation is CASRRGQNFNQPQHF. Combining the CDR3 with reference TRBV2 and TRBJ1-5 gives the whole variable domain EPEVTQTPSHQVTQMGQEVILRCVPISNHLYFYWYRQILGQKVEFLVSFYNNEISEKSEIFDDQFSVERPDGSNFTLKIRSTKLEDSAMYFCASRRGQNFNQPQHFGDGTRLSIL.

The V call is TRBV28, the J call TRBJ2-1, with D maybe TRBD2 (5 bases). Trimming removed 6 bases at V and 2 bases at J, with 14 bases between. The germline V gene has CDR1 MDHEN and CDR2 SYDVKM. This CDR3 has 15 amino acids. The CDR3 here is CASSLEGGAYNEQFF. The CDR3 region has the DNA TGTGCCAGCAGCCTCGAGGGTGGCGCCTACAATGAGCAGTTCTTC.

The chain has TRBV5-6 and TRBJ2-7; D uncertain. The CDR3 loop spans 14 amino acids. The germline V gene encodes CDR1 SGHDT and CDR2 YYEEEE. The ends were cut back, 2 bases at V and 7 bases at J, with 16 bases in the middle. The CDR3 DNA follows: TGTGCCAGCAGCTTTACAACGGTTCTGGAAGAGCAGTACTTC. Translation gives CASSFTTVLEEQYF.

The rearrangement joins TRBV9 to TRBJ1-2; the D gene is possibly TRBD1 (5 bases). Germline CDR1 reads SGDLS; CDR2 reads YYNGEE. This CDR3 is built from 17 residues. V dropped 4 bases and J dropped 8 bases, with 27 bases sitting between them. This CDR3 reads CASSPELGADPMEGYTF. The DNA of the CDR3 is TGTGCCAGCAGCCCCGAGTTAGGGGCAGATCCTATGGAAGGCTACACCTTC. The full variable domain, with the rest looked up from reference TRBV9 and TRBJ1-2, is DSGVTQTPKHLITATGQRVTLRCSPRSGDLSVYWYQQSLDQGLQFLIQYYNGEERAKGNILERFSAQQFPDLHSELNLSSLELGDSALYFCASSPELGADPMEGYTFGSGTRLTVV.

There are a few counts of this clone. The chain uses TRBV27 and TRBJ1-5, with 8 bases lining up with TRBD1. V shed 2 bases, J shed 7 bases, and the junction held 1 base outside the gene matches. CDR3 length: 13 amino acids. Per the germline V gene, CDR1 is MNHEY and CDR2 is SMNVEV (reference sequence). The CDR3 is CASSLRDRQPQHF. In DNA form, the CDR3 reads TGTGCCAGCAGTTTAAGGGACAGGCAGCCCCAGCATTTT.